The entry below gives a single TCR beta chain sequence along with its context. All recovered Cohort 3 donors got two negative PCRs, got clearance, or saw symptom resolution. The source of the sample is a study of blood T cell repertoires in COVID-19. The overall study: COVID-19 samples, acute and convalescent, were from the United States, Italy and Spain.

As processed by the authors: Amplification of reference gene primers was used by the study to estimate nucleated cell counts. TCRdb keeps only in-frame clones here, not all; method: immunoSEQ multiplex PCR. The V and J calls and clone size were taken over from that table, and D and trimming were inferred from the DNA. The sample has about 190,000 clones; around 73% are singletons. V shed 5 bases and J shed 4 bases, with 8 bases lying between them. This CDR3 region has 11 residues. Germline V gene sequence: CDR1 DFQATT, CDR2 SNEGSKA (reference sequence). The genes are TRBV20-1 and TRBJ1-2; D not resolved. The sample consisted of PBMCs or T cells enriched from blood (not recorded which). This receptor was identified in a woman in her forties or fifties who had recovered from COVID-19. CDR3 amino acids: CSALGGYGYTF. The CDR3 DNA reads as TGCAGTGCTCTGGGAGGCTATGGCTACACCTTC.